A selection of T cell receptor beta chains follows, all from one sample in a study of vaccination and CD4 T cells after COVID-19. Each CDR3 protein gets one entry after TCRdb re-called the PCR reads with MiXCR. The sample lists about 5,400 distinct CDR3 sequences, 50% to 75% seen once, with less than 55% in the top ten. No antigen has been identified for these receptors. The specimen sequenced was CD4+ T cells from blood, cultured in vitro. The receptors come from a human donor in good health. Each CDR3 is given with its conserved first and last residue. A D gene is named only where the DNA matches it firmly. Only part of the rows carry a size: once, few, many, or a class if the clone is expanded.

TRBV7-2	-	TRBJ2-3	once	CASSLVGSFRTDTQYF	TGTGCCAGCAGCTTAGTCGGGAGCTTCCGCACAGATACGCAGTATTTT
TRBV7-2	TRBD2	TRBJ2-3	few	CASSPPRRGADTQYF	TGTGCCAGCAGCCCCCCGAGGCGGGGGGCAGATACGCAGTATTTT
TRBV6-5	-	TRBJ1-1	few	CASSYTTATINTEAFF	TGTGCCAGCAGTTACACGACAGCTACTATAAACACTGAAGCTTTCTTT
TRBV6-5	TRBD1	TRBJ1-6	-	CASSYGTGVVYNSPLHF	TGTGCCAGCAGTTACGGGACAGGGGTGGTTTATAATTCACCCCTCCACTTT
TRBV19	-	TRBJ1-5	-	CASSIASNQPQHF	TGTGCCAGTAGTATTGCTAGCAATCAGCCCCAGCATTTT
TRBV28	-	TRBJ1-2	-	CATAQGSENGYTF	TGTGCCACTGCACAGGGCTCGGAAAATGGCTACACCTTC
TRBV5-6	-	TRBJ1-1	-	CASSRPGRGVVGEAFF	TGTGCCAGCAGCCGACCGGGACGGGGCGTAGTTGGTGAAGCTTTCTTT
TRBV20-1	TRBD1	TRBJ1-1	-	CSAKTGTGGGGTEAFF	TGCAGTGCTAAAACCGGGACAGGGGGAGGAGGGACTGAAGCTTTCTTT
TRBV18	-	TRBJ1-2	-	CASSPPGAITRIYGYTF	TGTGCCAGCTCACCACCGGGAGCCATAACAAGAATATATGGCTACACCTTC
TRBV29-1	TRBD1	TRBJ1-2	-	CSVRDSNYGYTF	TGCAGCGTGAGGGACAGTAACTATGGCTACACCTTC
TRBV10-3	TRBD1	TRBJ2-5	-	CAISRGTGTQETQYF	TGTGCCATCAGCAGAGGGACAGGGACGCAAGAGACCCAGTACTTC
TRBV20-1	TRBD2	TRBJ2-7	once	CSARSPGGSYEQYF	TGCAGTGCTAGATCCCCGGGGGGGTCGTACGAGCAGTACTTC
TRBV7-2	-	TRBJ2-1	-	CASSLSGAGHNEQFF	TGTGCCAGCAGCTTATCGGGGGCGGGACACAATGAGCAGTTCTTC
TRBV20-1	-	TRBJ1-1	-	CSARSGQMNTEAFF	TGCAGTGCTAGGAGTGGACAGATGAACACTGAAGCTTTCTTT
TRBV7-8	-	TRBJ2-7	-	CASRLDSWRENEQYF	TGTGCCAGCAGGTTGGACTCTTGGCGGGAAAACGAGCAGTACTTC
TRBV14	-	TRBJ1-6	-	CASSQDPDGYNSPLHF	TGTGCCAGCAGCCAAGATCCCGACGGATATAATTCACCCCTCCACTTT
TRBV7-2	-	TRBJ1-2	-	CASSSEPRGGSNYGYTF	TGTGCCAGCAGCTCCGAACCCCGTGGGGGGTCTAACTATGGCTACACCTTC
TRBV19	TRBD1	TRBJ2-7	-	CASSMYRGRPSYEQYF	TGTGCCAGTAGTATGTACAGGGGGAGACCCTCCTACGAGCAGTACTTC
TRBV5-8	-	TRBJ1-2	-	CASSRTNYGYTF	TGTGCCAGCAGCAGGACTAACTATGGCTACACCTTC
TRBV20-1	-	TRBJ2-3	-	CSAGTVVNTDTQYF	TGCAGTGCTGGGACGGTTGTAAACACAGATACGCAGTATTTT
TRBV7-8	TRBD1	TRBJ1-1	-	CASSLVWGQGRPEAFF	TGTGCCAGCAGCTTAGTATGGGGACAGGGAAGACCTGAAGCTTTCTTT
TRBV7-9	-	TRBJ2-5	once	CASSSLKRAGETQYF	TGTGCCAGCAGCTCACTCAAAAGGGCGGGAGAGACCCAGTACTTC
TRBV6-1	-	TRBJ1-3	-	CASRPGKIHAGNTIYF	TGTGCCAGCAGGCCTGGAAAGATTCACGCTGGAAACACCATATATTTT
TRBV19	-	TRBJ2-1	-	CASTLGTNYNEQFF	TGTGCCAGTACGCTAGGGACAAACTACAATGAGCAGTTCTTC
TRBV7-2	-	TRBJ2-7	-	CASSLDGFSYEQYF	TGTGCCAGCAGCCTAGACGGCTTTTCCTACGAGCAGTACTTC